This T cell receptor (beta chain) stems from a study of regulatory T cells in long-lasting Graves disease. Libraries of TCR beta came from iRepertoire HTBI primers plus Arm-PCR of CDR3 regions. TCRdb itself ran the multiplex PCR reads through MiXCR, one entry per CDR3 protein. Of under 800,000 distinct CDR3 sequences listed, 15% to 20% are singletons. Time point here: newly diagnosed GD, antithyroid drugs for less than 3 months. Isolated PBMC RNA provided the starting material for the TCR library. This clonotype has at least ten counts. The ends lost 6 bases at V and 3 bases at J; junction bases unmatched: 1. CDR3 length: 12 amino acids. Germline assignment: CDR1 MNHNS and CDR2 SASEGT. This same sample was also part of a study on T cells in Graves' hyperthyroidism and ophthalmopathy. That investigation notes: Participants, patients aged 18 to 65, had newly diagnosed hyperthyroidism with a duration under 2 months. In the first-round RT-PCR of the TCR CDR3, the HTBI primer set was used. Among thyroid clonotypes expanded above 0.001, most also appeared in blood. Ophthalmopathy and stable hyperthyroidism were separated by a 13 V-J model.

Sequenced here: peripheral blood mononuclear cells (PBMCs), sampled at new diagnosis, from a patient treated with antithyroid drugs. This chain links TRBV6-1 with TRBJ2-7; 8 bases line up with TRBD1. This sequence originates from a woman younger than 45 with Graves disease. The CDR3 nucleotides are TGTGCCAGCAGGACAGGGGACTACGAGCAGTACTTC. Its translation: CASRTGDYEQYF.